Listed here are 28 T cell receptor beta chains from one sample, sequenced in a study of T-cell reconstitution after alpha-beta-depleted transplantation in children. Preparing the TCRbeta library involved the use of unique molecular identifiers. In TCRdb, the PCR reads were re-called with MiXCR into one record per CDR3 protein. This sample has 500,000 to 600,000 distinct CDR3 sequences, with roughly 30% found just once. This specimen was PBMCs, taken before TCRalphabeta/CD19-depleted stem cell transplant. The receptor set was obtained from a boy in the first two years of life with Wiskott-Aldrich syndrome, due to receive a stem cell transplant.

This clonotype was seen a handful of times. This rearrangement joins TRBV20-1 to TRBJ1-2; maybe TRBD1 (6 bases). Germline CDR1 DFQATT, CDR2 SNEGSKA (reference sequence). The CDR3 consists of 16 residues. Trimming removed 2 bases from V and 1 base from J, with 17 bases in between. The CDR3 nucleotides are TGCAGTGCTAGACCGGGACATACCACCCTTAACTATGGCTACACCTTC. This codes for CSARPGHTTLNYGYTF.

Only a few counts were recorded for this clonotype. The rearrangement uses TRBV21-1 and TRBJ2-5; TRBD1, the table's D call, lacks a check against the DNA. TRBV21-1 is deemed a pseudogene. The CDR3 sequence is 14 residues long. This CDR3 is CARVDRALQETQYF. The CDR3 DNA is TGTGCCCGCGTGGACAGGGCCCTCCAAGAGACCCAGTACTTC.

V is TRBV12-3 or TRBV12-4 and J is TRBJ2-1; no definite D call. Trimming removed 1 base at V and 4 bases at J, with 14 bases between. The CDR3 is 16 residues long. The CDR3: CASSLVLQQPYNEQFF. The CDR3 DNA sequence: TGTGCCAGCAGTTTAGTTTTACAGCAACCTTACAATGAGCAGTTCTTC.

The chain links TRBV28 to TRBJ2-7, with D unresolved. V gave up 4 bases and J gave up 0 bases, with 16 bases separating them. The CDR3 contains 16 residues. CDR1 is MDHEN, CDR2 SYDVKM, per germline. CDR3 in amino acids: CASSSPSSPSSYEQYF. The CDR3 region has the DNA TGTGCCAGCAGTTCCCCCTCCAGTCCAAGCTCCTACGAGCAGTACTTC.

This clonotype was detected only a few times. V and J are TRBV5-1 and TRBJ2-4; 8 nucleotides match TRBD2. This CDR3 comprises 14 residues. With V trimmed by 4 bases and J by 5 bases, 5 bases remained unmatched. Looked up from germline, CDR1 is SGHRS and CDR2 is YFSETQ. In DNA, the CDR3 is TGCGCCAGCAGCATTAGCGGGACCGAAAACATTCAGTACTTC. This gives the protein CASSISGTENIQYF. The full variable domain, its missing parts supplied by reference TRBV5-1 and TRBJ2-4, is KAGVTQTPRYLIKTRGQQVTLSCSPISGHRSVSWYQQTPGQGLQFLFEYFSETQRNKGNFPGRFSGRQFSNSRSEMNVSTLELGDSALYLCASSISGTENIQYFGAGTRLSVL.

The rearrangement links TRBV7-3 to TRBJ2-7, with 14 nucleotides matching TRBD2. This CDR3 is built from 16 residues. From germline, CDR1 is SGHTA and CDR2 FQGTGA. After removal of 5 bases from V and 4 bases from J, the junction contained 7 bases not matched to a gene. For the CDR3, the DNA is TGTGCCAGCAGCACCCCTGGGACTAGCGGGAGATACGAGCAGTACTTC. Amino acids: CASSTPGTSGRYEQYF. Using reference TRBV7-3 and TRBJ2-7 for the parts outside the CDR3, the full variable domain is GAGVSQTPSNKVTEKGKYVELRCDPISGHTALYWYRQSLGQGPEFLIYFQGTGAADDSGLPNDRFFAVRPEGSVSTLKIQRTERGDSAVYLCASSTPGTSGRYEQYFGPGTRLTVT.

This clonotype has more than one count but fewer than ten. The chain recombines TRBV27 with TRBJ1-5; TRBD1 agrees at 11 bases. J was trimmed by 5 bases and V by 3 bases; bases with no gene match: 6. The CDR3 sequence is 16 residues long. Looked up from germline, CDR1 is MNHEY and CDR2 is SMNVEV (reference sequence). CDR3 region: CASSFSGTGGDQPQHF. For the CDR3, the DNA is TGTGCCAGCAGTTTCTCCGGGACAGGGGGGGATCAGCCCCAGCATTTT.

This clonotype showed up just a few times. V is TRBV10-3 and J is TRBJ1-3; tentative D call: TRBD1 (5 bases). The CDR3 contains 17 residues. Germline CDR1 reads ENHRY; CDR2 reads SYGVKD. The germline V and J ends were trimmed by 3 bases and 0 bases, with 15 bases remaining between them. The CDR3 nucleotides are TGTGCCATCAGTGACCTCTGGACACGGTCCTCTGGAAACACCATATATTTT. The encoded protein is CAISDLWTRSSGNTIYF.

V usage is TRBV20-1 and J usage is TRBJ2-3; 10 bases fit TRBD2. V lost 0 bases to trimming and J lost 2 bases; unmatched junction nucleotides: 5. The CDR3 covers 16 residues. Per germline, CDR1 DFQATT and CDR2 SNEGSKA (reference sequence). The CDR3 spells CSARDALAGTTDTQYF. As DNA, the CDR3 is TGCAGTGCTAGAGATGCACTAGCGGGGACCACAGATACGCAGTATTTT.

The chain employs TRBV5-1 and TRBJ2-7; 11 bases fit TRBD2. Trimming removed 4 bases from V and 5 bases from J; junction bases left unmatched: 5. Germline V gene sequence: CDR1 SGHRS, CDR2 YFSETQ. CDR3 length equals 14 residues. The CDR3 is CASSPTSGTHEQYF. In nucleotides, the CDR3 is TGCGCCAGCAGCCCGACTAGCGGGACGCACGAGCAGTACTTC.

The rearrangement links TRBV2 to TRBJ2-3; 8 nucleotides match TRBD1. CDR1 SNHLY and CDR2 FYNNEI come from the germline V gene. There are 20 residues in the CDR3. V gave up 6 bases and J gave up 0 bases; unmatched junction bases: 20. The CDR3 region has the DNA TGTGCCAGCAGCCGACAGGGGTCGCACCGAACTTCCTTCAGCACAGATACGCAGTATTTT. This codes for CASSRQGSHRTSFSTDTQYF.

In this sample, this clonotype turned up a few times. The gene calls are TRBV5-1 and TRBJ2-5; 10 bases match TRBD1. The CDR3 spans 15 residues. Germline CDR1 SGHRS, CDR2 YFSETQ. J was trimmed by 5 bases and V by 4 bases; bases with no gene match: 8. The chain's CDR3 is CASSHGTGDVETQYF. DNA for the CDR3: TGCGCCAGCAGCCATGGGACAGGGGACGTTGAGACCCAGTACTTC.

There are a few counts of this clonotype. This chain connects TRBV20-1 to TRBJ2-3; 8 bases agree with TRBD2. Trimming cost V 6 bases and J 1 base; bases outside gene matches: 6. Germline assignment: CDR1 DFQATT and CDR2 SNEGSKA (reference sequence). The CDR3 length is 14 residues. CDR3 loop: CSASSGGRTDTQYF. CDR3 nucleotide sequence: TGCAGTGCAAGTTCGGGAGGGCGCACAGATACGCAGTATTTT.

This chain links TRBV27 with TRBJ1-4, with TRBD1 identical over 8 bases. This CDR3 spans 12 amino acids. Germline V gene lookup returns CDR1 MNHEY and CDR2 SMNVEV (reference sequence). Trimming cost V 5 bases and J 8 bases; bases outside gene matches: 1. Here the CDR3 reads CASSGQGEKLFF. CDR3 nucleotides: TGTGCCAGCAGTGGACAGGGCGAAAAACTGTTTTTT. Full variable domain (outside the CDR3, taken from reference TRBV27 and TRBJ1-4): EAQVTQNPRYLITVTGKKLTVTCSQNMNHEYMSWYRQDPGLGLRQIYYSMNVEVTDKGDVPEGYKVSRKEKRNFPLILESPSPNQTSLYFCASSGQGEKLFFGSGTQLSVL.

The chain is built from TRBV10-3 and TRBJ2-3, with D possibly called TRBD1 or TRBD2 (5 bases each). CDR1 is ENHRY, CDR2 SYGVKD, per germline. V shed 10 bases and J shed 9 bases, with 23 bases lying between them. This CDR3 has 14 residues. Here the CDR3 reads CATVEWGTGQTQYF. In nucleotides, the CDR3 is TGTGCCACAGTCGAGTGGGGGACCGGGCAGACGCAGTATTTT.

In its sample, this clonotype was seen a few times. The V call is TRBV5-6, the J call TRBJ1-4; the D gene is possibly TRBD1 (5 bases). V was trimmed by 3 bases and J by 3 bases, leaving 15 bases between them. This CDR3 spans 16 amino acids. The germline V gene has CDR1 SGHDT and CDR2 YYEEEE. CDR3 in amino acids: CASSSDPRGANEKLFF. DNA for the CDR3: TGTGCCAGCAGCTCGGACCCAAGGGGTGCTAATGAAAAACTGTTTTTT.

The sample holds a few counts of this clonotype. This rearrangement joins TRBV5-1 to TRBJ1-1, with D tentatively TRBD1 (5 bases). This CDR3 is 15 amino acids long. Trimming cost V 0 bases and J 1 base, with 10 bases left between them. From germline, CDR1 is SGHRS and CDR2 YFSETQ. The CDR3 DNA reads as TGCGCCAGCAGCTTGGTGTGGCAGGGGAACACTGAAGCTTTCTTT. Encoded protein: CASSLVWQGNTEAFF.

This sequence joins TRBV6-5 and TRBJ2-7; D is possibly TRBD1 or TRBD2 (5 bases each). This CDR3 has 19 residues. The germline CDR1 and CDR2 sequences are MNHEY and SVGAGI. The germline V and J ends were trimmed by 0 bases and 1 base, with 22 bases remaining between them. CDR3 coding DNA: TGTGCCAGCAGTTACTCTAACAGGACGACTTTCGAGGGGTCCTACGAGCAGTACTTC. Its translation: CASSYSNRTTFEGSYEQYF.

V and J are TRBV9 and TRBJ2-2; no reliable D call. The CDR3 has 17 amino acids. Germline V lookup: CDR1 SGDLS, CDR2 YYNGEE. Between the trimmed V and J ends, which lost 0 bases and 4 bases, there was a span of 16 bases. CDR3 protein: CASSVEVFTATTGELFF. The CDR3 DNA sequence: TGTGCCAGCAGCGTAGAAGTCTTTACAGCCACCACCGGGGAGCTGTTTTTT.

V is TRBV9 and J is TRBJ2-7; 10 nucleotides align to TRBD2. From germline, CDR1 is SGDLS and CDR2 YYNGEE. Trimming at V came to 3 bases and at J to 3 bases, leaving 3 bases not matched to a gene. The CDR3 has 14 residues. The CDR3 region has the DNA TGTGCCAGCAGCGCGGGACTAGCGAACTACGAGCAGTACTTC. Protein sequence: CASSAGLANYEQYF.

This clonotype was seen only once. The rearrangement joins TRBV29-1 to TRBJ2-7, with 10 bases aligning to TRBD1. The CDR3 has 14 residues. The J segment lost 5 bases and the V segment lost 8 bases, leaving 12 bases of the junction unmatched. Germline V gene lookup returns CDR1 SQVTM and CDR2 ANQGSEA. CDR3 bases: TGCAGCCCTAAGACAGGGGGCGCTAGGGACGAGCAGTACTTC. Translation: CSPKTGGARDEQYF.

The chain has TRBV11-2 and TRBJ2-1; 13 bases agree with TRBD2. The CDR3 totals 16 residues. V was clipped by 5 bases and J by 9 bases; unmatched bases: 10. Germline CDR1 reads SGHAT; CDR2 reads FQNNGV. The CDR3: CASSRTSGSHVSEQFF. The CDR3 bases are TGTGCCAGCAGCCGGACTAGCGGGAGCCATGTTTCTGAGCAGTTCTTC. Drawing the rest from reference TRBV11-2 and TRBJ2-1, the complete variable domain is EAGVAQSPRYKIIEKRQSVAFWCNPISGHATLYWYQQILGQGPKLLIQFQNNGVVDDSQLPKDRFSAERLKGVDSTLKIQPAKLEDSAVYLCASSRTSGSHVSEQFFGPGTRLTVL.

V is TRBV7-2 and J is TRBJ1-5, with no clear D. V gave up 7 bases and J gave up 3 bases, with 10 bases separating them. This CDR3 has 13 residues. From germline, CDR1 is SGHTA and CDR2 FQGNSA. The CDR3 reads CASTRANNQPQHF. The CDR3, as DNA: TGTGCCAGCACCAGAGCCAACAATCAGCCCCAGCATTTT.

This clonotype showed up just a few times. The DNA for the CDR3 is TGCAGTGCTAGCGGGAGGGACTACGAGCAGTACTTC. This encodes CSASGRDYEQYF. This chain joins TRBV20-1 and TRBJ2-7; 8 bases agree with TRBD2. Trimming at V came to 3 bases and at J to 3 bases, leaving 1 base not matched to a gene. The CDR3 is made up of 12 amino acids. Germline CDR1 is DFQATT and CDR2 is SNEGSKA (reference sequence).

The gene calls are TRBV20-1 and TRBJ2-3, with 7 bases that match TRBD2. Germline V lookup: CDR1 DFQATT, CDR2 SNEGSKA (reference sequence). J gave up 3 bases and V 0 bases, and 6 bases lay outside the gene matches. This CDR3 spans 15 amino acids. The CDR3 DNA sequence: TGCAGTGCTAGAGATCTGGCTAGCGGAACAGATACGCAGTATTTT. Encoded protein: CSARDLASGTDTQYF.

The chain recombines TRBV18 with TRBJ1-1, with no clear D. This CDR3 is 13 amino acids long. Germline CDR1 reads KGHSH; CDR2 reads LQKENI. V was pared by 2 bases and J by 2 bases, with 6 bases between. In DNA, the CDR3 is TGTGCCAGCTCACCAAAGATCAACACTGAAGCTTTCTTT. Its protein product is CASSPKINTEAFF.

The genes are TRBV6-1 and TRBJ2-4, with TRBD2 as a possible D gene (5 bases). The germline V and J ends were trimmed by 7 bases and 2 bases, with 12 bases remaining between them. From germline, CDR1 is MNHNS and CDR2 SASEGT. This CDR3 comprises 14 residues. DNA of the CDR3: TGTGCCAGCAACAACGGGGATCCCAAAAACATTCAGTACTTC. This gives the protein CASNNGDPKNIQYF.

This clonotype was detected only a few times. This chain links TRBV12-3 or TRBV12-4 with TRBJ2-5; D tentatively reads TRBD1 or TRBD2 (5 bases each). The CDR3 has 13 residues. Trimming shortened V by 3 bases and J by 5 bases, and 10 bases separated the two germline ends. The CDR3 reads CASSFWDGETQYF. CDR3 sequence (DNA): TGTGCCAGCAGTTTTTGGGACGGGGAGACCCAGTACTTC.